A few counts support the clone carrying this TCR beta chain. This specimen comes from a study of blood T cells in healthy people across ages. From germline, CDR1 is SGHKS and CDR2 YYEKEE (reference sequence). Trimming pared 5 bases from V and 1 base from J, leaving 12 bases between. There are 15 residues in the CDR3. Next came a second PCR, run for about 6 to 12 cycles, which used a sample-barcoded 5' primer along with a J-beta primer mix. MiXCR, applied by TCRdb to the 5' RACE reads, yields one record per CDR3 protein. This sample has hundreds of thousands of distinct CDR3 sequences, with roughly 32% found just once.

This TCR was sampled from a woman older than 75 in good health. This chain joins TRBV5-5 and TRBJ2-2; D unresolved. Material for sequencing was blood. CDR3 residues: CASRPLRGNTGELFF. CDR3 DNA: TGTGCCAGCAGACCCCTCCGAGGGAACACCGGGGAGCTGTTTTTT.